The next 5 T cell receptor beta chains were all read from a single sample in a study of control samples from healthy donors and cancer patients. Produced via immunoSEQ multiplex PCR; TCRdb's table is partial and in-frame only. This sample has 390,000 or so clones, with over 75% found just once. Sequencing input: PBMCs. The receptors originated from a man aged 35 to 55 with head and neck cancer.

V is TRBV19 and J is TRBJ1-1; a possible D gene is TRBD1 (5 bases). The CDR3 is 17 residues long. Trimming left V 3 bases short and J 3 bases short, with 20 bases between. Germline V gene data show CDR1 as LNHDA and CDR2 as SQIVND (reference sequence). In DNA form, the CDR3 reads TGTGCCAGTAGTATCGGGAGGGGCCGGGGGGAGGACACTGAAGCTTTCTTT. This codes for CASSIGRGRGEDTEAFF.

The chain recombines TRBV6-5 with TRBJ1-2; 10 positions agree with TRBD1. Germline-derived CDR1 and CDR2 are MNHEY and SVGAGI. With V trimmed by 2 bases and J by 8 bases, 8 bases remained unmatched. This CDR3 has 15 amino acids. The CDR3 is CASSYAPDRGYGYTF. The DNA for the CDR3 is TGTGCCAGCAGTTACGCCCCGGACAGGGGGTACGGCTACACCTTC.

The CDR3 DNA sequence: TGTGCCAGCAGTTTACGTATGACGGGGGGCAGTGGTTACTATGGCTACACCTTC. Its translation is CASSLRMTGGSGYYGYTF. The V call is TRBV27, the J call TRBJ1-2, with D perhaps matching TRBD1 (6 bases). The CDR3 consists of 18 residues. The germline V gene encodes CDR1 MNHEY and CDR2 SMNVEV (reference sequence). V gave up 2 bases and J gave up 3 bases, with 22 bases separating them.

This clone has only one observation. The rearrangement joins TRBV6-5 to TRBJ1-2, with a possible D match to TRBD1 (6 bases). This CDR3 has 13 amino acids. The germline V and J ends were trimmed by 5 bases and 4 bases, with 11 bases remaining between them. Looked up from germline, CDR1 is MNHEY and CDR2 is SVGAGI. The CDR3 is CASSKTGIYGYTF. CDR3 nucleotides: TGTGCCAGCAGTAAAACAGGGATCTATGGCTACACCTTC.

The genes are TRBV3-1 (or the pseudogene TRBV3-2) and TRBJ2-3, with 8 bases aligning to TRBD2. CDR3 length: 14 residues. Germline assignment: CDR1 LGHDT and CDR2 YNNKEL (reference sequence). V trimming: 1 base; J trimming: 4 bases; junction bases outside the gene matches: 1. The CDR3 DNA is TGTGCCAGCAGCCAAGCGGGGGGGCCAGATACGCAGTATTTT. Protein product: CASSQAGGPDTQYF.